This note documents a single TCR beta chain sequence. Its antigen is unknown. Stated time point: blood 4 weeks post-SBRT, at nephrectomy. Treatment noted: 15 Gy SBRT to primary tumor, nephrectomy 4 weeks later. Nephrectomy followed 15 Gy stereotactic body radiation by 4 weeks. Clear cell pathology was present in this patient's renal cell carcinoma. The entry originates in a study of radiation and T cells in renal cell carcinoma. The CDR3 extends over 13 amino acids. The V gene lost 5 bases and the J gene lost 0 bases, with 7 bases spanning the gap. The germline gives CDR1 LNHDA, CDR2 SQIVND (reference sequence). Notes on the study in general: Pretreatment tumor biopsies were lacking, so baseline clonotypes are unknown. From baseline, blood top tumor clonotypes peaked at 2 weeks post-radiation.

The table came from immunoSEQ multiplex PCR; TCRdb's copy has only in-frame clones and leaves some out. The data show roughly 58,000 clones, about 80% seen once. This clonotype was obtained from a man between 60 and 70 years old with renal cell carcinoma. The starting material was blood, obtained from a patient whose treatment included radiotherapy and nephrectomy. The chain couples TRBV19 to TRBJ1-1; D not resolved. The DNA for the CDR3 is TGTGCCAGTAGTGCCCAACTGAACACTGAAGCTTTCTTT. It translates to CASSAQLNTEAFF.